This TCR beta chain was sequenced during a study of OX40 agonist ivuxolimab in advanced cancers. Study in general: Hepatocellular carcinoma, melanoma, renal cell or head and neck cancer was diagnosed in the dose-escalation patients. General study findings and limits: In the 0.1 to 3.0 mg/kg range, CD4+ and CD8+ blood T cells had expanded clonally by week 6.

For this clone: Its antigen is not known.

With baseline, cycle 4 day 1, and cycle 7 day 1 as timepoints, blood was sampled. TCRdb's table, derived via immunoSEQ multiplex PCR, lists solely in-frame clones and lacks some. The profile shows 100,000 or so clones, approximately 94% of them singletons. The CDR3 extends over 15 amino acids. V lost 7 bases to trimming and J lost 4 bases; unmatched junction nucleotides: 10. The germline CDR1 and CDR2 sequences are MDHEN and SYDVKM. This sequence joins TRBV28 and TRBJ2-1; 7 bases match TRBD2. This receptor was taken from an adult with an advanced solid tumor such as melanoma, head and neck, liver or kidney cancer. This material consisted of CD4+ or CD8+ T cells sorted from blood, taken in a trial of the OX40 agonist ivuxolimab. CDR3 coding DNA: TGTGCCAGCACCCCCCCTAGCGGCAGATACAATGAGCAGTTCTTC. Translating it yields CASTPPSGRYNEQFF.